These 14 T cell receptor beta chains share one sample of origin, sequenced in a study of cytomegalovirus exposure and HLA in healthy donors. Primers included in the PCR were 60 Vbeta and 13 Jbeta primers. Sequencing was performed with immunoSEQ multiplex PCR; in TCRdb, only in-frame clones are kept and a portion is missing. Counted here are roughly 120,000 clones, 78% occurring once; the ten biggest clones make up around 3.9%. Source material: PBMCs. The source is a middle-aged man in good health and CMV-seronegative.

J is TRBJ2-1 and V is TRBV27; a weak D match, TRBD1 (6 bases). Per the germline V gene, CDR1 is MNHEY and CDR2 is SMNVEV (reference sequence). Deletions cut 5 bases from V and 6 bases from J, with 11 bases between. The CDR3 covers 13 residues. CDR3 amino acids: CASSTYRVNEQFF. CDR3 coding DNA: TGTGCCAGCAGTACTTACAGGGTCAATGAGCAGTTCTTC.

J is TRBJ2-5 and V is TRBV28; D gene ambiguous. The CDR3 has 10 amino acids. Trimming removed 5 bases at V and 10 bases at J, with 8 bases between. Germline V gene sequence: CDR1 MDHEN, CDR2 SYDVKM. The CDR3 here is CASSRGGQYF. The CDR3 DNA sequence: TGTGCCAGCAGTCGCGGTGGCCAGTACTTC.

This clone was seen more than once but under ten times. This rearrangement joins TRBV5-1 to TRBJ1-3, with 7 nucleotides matching TRBD1. Germline CDR1 SGHRS, CDR2 YFSETQ. The CDR3 totals 15 residues. The V segment lost 4 bases and the J segment 0 bases; nucleotides outside the gene matches: 4. The CDR3 coding sequence is TGCGCCAGCAGCGGAACAGGGGACTCTGGAAACACCATATATTTT. This gives the protein CASSGTGDSGNTIYF.

This clone came up once. The chain links TRBV18 to TRBJ2-7, with TRBD1 identical over 11 bases. Germline values: CDR1 KGHSH, CDR2 LQKENI. Losses at the gene ends were 3 bases for V and 6 bases for J; bases not matched to a gene: 1. The CDR3 is 13 amino acids. The DNA of the CDR3 is TGTGCCAGCTCACCGGGGACAGGGGGCGAGCAGTACTTC. Its translation is CASSPGTGGEQYF. Supplemented by reference TRBV18 and TRBJ2-7, the full variable domain reads NAGVMQNPRHLVRRRGQEARLRCSPMKGHSHVYWYRQLPEEGLKFMVYLQKENIIDESGMPKERFSAEFPKEGPSILRIQQVVRGDSAAYFCASSPGTGGEQYFGPGTRLTVT.

The gene calls are TRBV7-2 and TRBJ2-5; 11 positions match TRBD1. There are 15 residues in the CDR3. Unmatched junction bases numbered 12, after V lost 4 bases and J lost 11 bases. Germline-derived CDR1 and CDR2 are SGHTA and FQGNSA. The CDR3 sequence: CASSWPGQGDREQYF. In DNA form, the CDR3 reads TGTGCCAGCAGCTGGCCGGGACAGGGGGATCGAGAGCAGTACTTC.

The chain employs TRBV11-2 and TRBJ2-2; the match to TRBD2 covers 7 bases. V was pared by 4 bases and J by 0 bases, with 8 bases of the junction left unmatched. The germline CDR1 and CDR2 sequences are SGHAT and FQNNGV. The CDR3 covers 17 residues. In DNA, the CDR3 is TGTGCCAGCAGCTCTTCGACTAGCACCCCGAACACCGGGGAGCTGTTTTTT. Encoded protein: CASSSSTSTPNTGELFF.

The chain joins TRBV5-1 to TRBJ2-5; 9 bases are a match to TRBD2. Per germline, CDR1 SGHRS and CDR2 YFSETQ. The trim removed 4 bases at V and 2 bases at J, leaving 6 bases unmatched. This CDR3 spans 15 amino acids. CDR3 nucleotide sequence: TGCGCCAGCAGCCGATCTAGCGGGGATCAAGAGACCCAGTACTTC. Translated, it gives CASSRSSGDQETQYF.

This clone was picked up one time. The V and J genes are TRBV28 and TRBJ1-1; TRBD1 matches at 7 bases. CDR3 length equals 16 residues. V dropped 8 bases and J dropped 2; count of bases not matched to a gene: 14. Germline CDR1 is MDHEN and CDR2 is SYDVKM. The CDR3 sequence is CASAMIPGQLNTEAFF. CDR3 nucleotides: TGTGCCAGCGCCATGATACCGGGACAGCTTAACACTGAAGCTTTCTTT.

V is TRBV2 and J is TRBJ2-1; 12 bases agree with TRBD2. Germline V gives CDR1 SNHLY, CDR2 FYNNEI. This CDR3 contains 15 residues. V gave up 6 bases and J gave up 8 bases; unmatched junction bases: 8. The CDR3 bases are TGTGCCAGCAGAGCTAGCGGGGGGGCTAGCGATGAGCAGTTCTTC. Protein: CASRASGGASDEQFF.

This clone was seen only a few times. V usage is TRBV6-1 and J usage is TRBJ1-2, with TRBD1 matching over 8 bases. CDR1 and CDR2 (germline): MNHNS, SASEGT. CDR3 length: 13 residues. J was trimmed by 4 bases and V by 6 bases; bases with no gene match: 4. CDR3 sequence reads: CASSTGGGYGYTF. CDR3 DNA: TGTGCCAGCAGCACAGGGGGGGGCTATGGCTACACCTTC.

This chain uses TRBV5-1 with TRBJ1-2; TRBD1 aligns across 8 bases. Losses at the gene ends were 0 bases for V and 8 bases for J; bases not matched to a gene: 6. The CDR3 loop spans 14 amino acids. Germline V gene lookup returns CDR1 SGHRS and CDR2 YFSETQ. CDR3 DNA sequence: TGCGCCAGCAGCTTGGGCACAGGGGGTTTGGGCTACACCTTC. Its protein is CASSLGTGGLGYTF.

The CDR3 protein is CASRRSGFSRYTEAFF. In DNA form, the CDR3 reads TGTGCCAGCAGGCGTAGCGGGTTTTCCAGGTACACTGAAGCTTTCTTT. This rearrangement joins TRBV28 to TRBJ1-1; no reliable D call. The CDR3 runs 16 residues. The V end lost 6 bases, the J end lost 3 bases, and 20 bases lay between the germline ends. The V gene's germline CDR1 is MDHEN and CDR2 SYDVKM.

The V gene is TRBV30, the J gene TRBJ1-5; 9 bases map to TRBD1. V lost 2 bases to trimming and J lost 4 bases; unmatched junction nucleotides: 3. CDR3 length: 14 amino acids. CDR1 is GTSNPN, CDR2 SVGIG, per germline (reference sequence). In nucleotides, the CDR3 is TGTGCCTGGAGTCTCGACAGGGGGAATCAGCCCCAGCATTTT. This gives the protein CAWSLDRGNQPQHF.

The rearrangement joins TRBV18 to TRBJ2-7; D gene ambiguous. CDR1 and CDR2 (germline): KGHSH, LQKENI. The V gene lost 0 bases and the J gene lost 2 bases, with 8 bases spanning the gap. The CDR3 covers 14 residues. The CDR3, as DNA: TGTGCCAGCTCACCACCGAGTTTTCCCTACGAGCAGTACTTC. This translates into CASSPPSFPYEQYF.